These 16 T cell receptor beta chains were sequenced from one sample in a study of blood T cell repertoires in COVID-19. Sequencing used immunoSEQ multiplex PCR; TCRdb keeps in-frame clones, though not all of them. Of 85,000 to 110,000 clones listed, nearly 90% are singletons. The specimen sequenced was peripheral blood. These receptors were obtained from a man between 45 and 60 years old in a cohort sampled during active COVID-19.

The chain employs TRBV14 and TRBJ1-3, with 7 bases fitting TRBD1. Germline V gene sequence: CDR1 SGHDN, CDR2 FVKESK. Unmatched junction bases numbered 6, after V lost 1 base and J lost 0 bases. The CDR3 runs 17 residues. CDR3 region: CASSQGTGWGSGNTIYF. Written as DNA, the CDR3 is TGTGCCAGCAGCCAAGGGACAGGCTGGGGCTCTGGAAACACCATATATTTT.

This clone has a single count. The gene calls are TRBV6-5 and TRBJ1-6; D is ambiguous. CDR1 is MNHEY, CDR2 SVGAGI, per germline. V gave up 0 bases and J gave up 8 bases, with 5 bases separating them. The length of the CDR3 is 13 residues. This CDR3 reads CASSYSSDSPLHF. The DNA for the CDR3 is TGTGCCAGCAGTTACTCGAGTGATTCACCCCTCCACTTT.

The chain links TRBV5-6 to TRBJ1-3; D may be TRBD1 (6 bases). CDR3 length: 15 residues. CDR1 SGHDT and CDR2 YYEEEE come from the germline V gene. V dropped 0 bases and J dropped 2 bases, with 9 bases sitting between them. For the CDR3, the DNA is TGTGCCAGCAGCTTGGCACAGGGAGCTGGAAACACCATATATTTT. Its protein product is CASSLAQGAGNTIYF.

The V gene is TRBV5-1, the J gene TRBJ2-5; 7 bases fit TRBD1. The CDR3 sequence is 13 residues long. V gave up 2 bases and J gave up 4 bases; unmatched junction bases: 2. Per the germline V gene, CDR1 is SGHRS and CDR2 is YFSETQ. CDR3 loop: CASSLQGIETQYF. The CDR3 DNA reads as TGCGCCAGCAGCTTACAGGGGATAGAGACCCAGTACTTC.

The chain links TRBV7-8 to TRBJ2-7; tentative D call: TRBD1 (6 bases). The CDR3 totals 13 residues. V lost 8 bases and J lost 4, with 15 bases in between. Germline V CDR1 and CDR2: SGHVS, FQNEAQ. The CDR3 region is CASGYGGSYEQYV. CDR3 bases: TGTGCCAGCGGGTATGGGGGCTCGTACGAGCAGTACGTC.

This clone was detected a few times. J is TRBJ1-5 and V is TRBV28, with D possibly matching TRBD1 (5 bases). The CDR3 consists of 12 residues. Germline V gene sequence: CDR1 MDHEN, CDR2 SYDVKM. The V and J ends lost 7 bases and 5 bases respectively, with 9 bases between them. The CDR3 is CASMAGYQPQHF. The CDR3 DNA follows: TGTGCCAGCATGGCAGGGTATCAGCCCCAGCATTTT.

The rearrangement joins TRBV18 to TRBJ2-5; maybe TRBD2 (6 bases). This CDR3 region has 15 residues. Germline V gives CDR1 KGHSH, CDR2 LQKENI. The ends were cut back, 0 bases at V and 2 bases at J, with 10 bases in the middle. The CDR3 sequence is CASSPPQGLQETQYF. In nucleotides, the CDR3 is TGTGCCAGCTCACCACCCCAGGGACTTCAAGAGACCCAGTACTTC. Full variable domain (missing parts from reference TRBV18 and TRBJ2-5): NAGVMQNPRHLVRRRGQEARLRCSPMKGHSHVYWYRQLPEEGLKFMVYLQKENIIDESGMPKERFSAEFPKEGPSILRIQQVVRGDSAAYFCASSPPQGLQETQYFGPGTRLLVL.

The chain couples TRBV29-1 to TRBJ2-5; TRBD2 agrees at 12 bases. This CDR3 spans 12 amino acids. Germline V lookup: CDR1 SQVTM, CDR2 ANQGSEA. Unmatched junction bases numbered 0, after V lost 7 bases and J lost 3 bases. Here the CDR3 reads CSGLAGEETQYF. CDR3 sequence (DNA): TGCAGCGGACTAGCGGGGGAAGAGACCCAGTACTTC.

J is TRBJ2-6 and V is TRBV7-6, with 11 bases identical to TRBD1. The junction had 6 bases not matched to a gene; V was cut back by 2 bases and J by 0 bases. The CDR3 contains 19 residues. Germline V gene sequence: CDR1 SGHVS, CDR2 FNYEAQ. The CDR3 DNA reads as TGTGCCAGCAGCTTATTAGTGGGGACAGGGGGCTCTGGGGCCAACGTCCTGACTTTC. This encodes CASSLLVGTGGSGANVLTF.

This rearrangement joins TRBV7-2 to TRBJ2-1, with D unresolved. V lost 5 bases and J 0 bases, leaving 5 bases between the germline ends. The CDR3 loop spans 13 amino acids. CDR1 is SGHTA and CDR2 is FQGNSA in the germline V gene. The CDR3 nucleotides are TGTGCCAGCAGCCTGAGCTCCTACAATGAGCAGTTCTTC. This gives the protein CASSLSSYNEQFF.

The CDR3 coding sequence is TGTGCCAGCAGCTCAACGTCGGGACAGGGGGCCGACACTAATGAAAAACTGTTTTTT. Translated, it gives CASSSTSGQGADTNEKLFF. The rearrangement uses TRBV5-6 and TRBJ1-4, with 12 bases lining up with TRBD1. Germline V lookup: CDR1 SGHDT, CDR2 YYEEEE. The CDR3 consists of 19 residues. With V trimmed by 3 bases and J by 2 bases, 11 bases remained unmatched.

CDR3 amino acids: CASSNLNSHTEAFF. The CDR3 DNA sequence: TGTGCCAGTAGTAACCTGAACAGTCACACTGAAGCTTTCTTT. V and J are TRBV19 and TRBJ1-1; D is ambiguous. The CDR3 runs 14 residues. The germline V and J ends were trimmed by 4 bases and 3 bases, with 12 bases remaining between them. CDR1 is LNHDA, CDR2 SQIVND, per germline (reference sequence).

The genes are TRBV18 and TRBJ2-1; weak D call: TRBD2 (6 bases). The germline gives CDR1 KGHSH, CDR2 LQKENI. The V gene lost 3 bases and the J gene lost 15 bases, with 21 bases spanning the gap. The CDR3 has 14 residues. CDR3 in amino acids: CASSPQGGNSLWFF. In DNA, the CDR3 is TGTGCCAGCTCACCTCAAGGAGGGAATTCATTGTGGTTCTTC.

The chain couples TRBV5-6 to TRBJ1-6; 8 bases agree with TRBD1. The germline V gene has CDR1 SGHDT and CDR2 YYEEEE. V gave up 2 bases and J gave up 6 bases; unmatched junction bases: 4. The length of the CDR3 is 15 residues. The CDR3 reads CASSFRDRSNSPLHF. DNA for the CDR3: TGTGCCAGCAGCTTCCGGGACAGGAGTAATTCACCCCTCCACTTT.

The gene calls are TRBV10-3 and TRBJ1-1; 9 bases are a match to TRBD1. The J segment lost 0 bases and the V segment lost 6 bases, leaving 5 bases of the junction unmatched. CDR3 length equals 15 residues. Germline-derived CDR1 and CDR2 are ENHRY and SYGVKD. Here the CDR3 reads CAIRSRTGVNTEAFF. CDR3 DNA sequence: TGTGCCATCAGATCCAGGACAGGGGTGAACACTGAAGCTTTCTTT.

The gene calls are TRBV6-2 or TRBV6-3 and TRBJ2-3; D uncertain. Germline V gene sequence: CDR1 MNHEY, CDR2 SVGEGT. The CDR3 contains 12 residues. Trimming removed 6 bases from V and 8 bases from J, with 12 bases in between. The CDR3 sequence is CASSSFDTTQYF. CDR3 nucleotides: TGTGCCAGCAGCTCTTTCGACACTACGCAGTATTTT.